One TCR beta chain is described in this entry. As yet, its antigen is unknown. Sequencing was performed with immunoSEQ multiplex PCR; in TCRdb, only in-frame clones are kept and a portion is missing. The table shows around 180,000 clones, with 75% to 90% occurring only once. This specimen belongs to a study of T cell responses to AZD1222 COVID-19 vaccine. Study-wide context: Pooled together were second doses at about 4 or about 12 weeks.

V was clipped by 0 bases and J by 4 bases, with 12 bases between them. Germline V gene data show CDR1 as MGHRA and CDR2 as YSYEKL. The CDR3 has 15 residues. Regarding the study as a whole: White British donors predominated, females outnumbered males, and clonal diversity was possibly underestimated. Of spike-specific TCRs, nearly half reportedly target regions left unmutated in variants. Repertoires were obtained only post-peak T cell response.

The chain joins TRBV4-1 to TRBJ1-2, with D perhaps TRBD1 (6 bases). The sample in question was peripheral blood, obtained on day 0 of AZD1222 vaccination. The TCR comes from an adult in good health. The CDR3 loop reads CASSQDRGQIYGYTF. The CDR3 bases are TGCGCCAGCAGCCAAGATCGAGGACAGATCTATGGCTACACCTTC.